Listed below are T cell receptor beta chains from one sample, sequenced in a study of cytomegalovirus exposure and HLA in healthy donors. Sequencing was performed with immunoSEQ multiplex PCR; in TCRdb, only in-frame clones are kept and a portion is missing. This table holds under 200,000 clones, 60% to 85% found once. Sequenced: PBMCs. The receptors here all came from a female donor in good health and CMV-seronegative. Both conserved end residues are part of each CDR3. A D gene is named only where the DNA matches it firmly. The listing skips clone size in some rows; elsewhere it reads once, few, many or a size class.

clone_size,j_call,d_call,v_call,cdr3_aa,cdr3_nt
.,TRBJ2-1,.,TRBV28,CASSFPNEQFF,TGTGCCAGCAGTTTCCCGAATGAGCAGTTCTTC
.,TRBJ1-2,.,TRBV19,CASRNTGGNYGYTF,TGTGCCAGTAGAAATACGGGGGGAAACTATGGCTACACCTTC
.,TRBJ2-2,.,TRBV5-1,CASSYSGQNTGELFF,TGCGCCAGCAGCTATAGCGGACAGAACACCGGGGAGCTGTTTTTT
.,TRBJ1-1,.,TRBV18,CASSPSGAVNTEAFF,TGTGCCAGCTCACCAAGTGGGGCAGTGAACACTGAAGCTTTCTTT
.,TRBJ1-6,.,TRBV30,CAIKGNNNSPLHF,TGTGCCATAAAGGGGAACAATAATTCACCCCTCCACTTT
.,TRBJ2-1,TRBD2,TRBV19,CASSPEGREGPNEQFF,TGTGCCAGTAGCCCTGAGGGGCGGGAGGGCCCGAATGAGCAGTTCTTC
.,TRBJ2-7,.,TRBV19,CASSGGLYEQYF,TGTGCCAGTAGTGGAGGACTATACGAGCAGTACTTC
.,TRBJ2-7,.,TRBV7-9,CASSLAGYSYEQYF,TGTGCCAGCAGCTTAGCGGGCTACTCCTACGAGCAGTACTTC
.,TRBJ2-2,TRBD1,TRBV5-6,CASSAGTGDPTGELFF,TGTGCCAGCAGCGCGGGGACAGGGGATCCAACCGGGGAGCTGTTTTTT
.,TRBJ2-2,.,TRBV5-6,CASSLTANTGELFF,TGTGCCAGCAGCCTGACAGCGAACACCGGGGAGCTGTTTTTT
.,TRBJ1-1,TRBD1,TRBV5-1,CASSKGQGNTEAFF,TGCGCCAGCAGCAAGGGACAGGGGAACACTGAAGCTTTCTTT
.,TRBJ1-2,.,TRBV7-9,CASSRDTNYGYTF,TGTGCCAGCAGCCGGGACACCAACTATGGCTACACCTTC
.,TRBJ1-2,TRBD1,TRBV28,CASSGPGTVYGYTF,TGTGCCAGCAGTGGACCCGGGACAGTCTATGGCTACACCTTC
.,TRBJ1-6,.,TRBV5-6,CASSLGSTSYNSPLHF,TGTGCCAGCAGCTTGGGCTCAACTTCATATAATTCACCCCTCCACTTT
.,TRBJ1-2,TRBD1,TRBV6-9,CASSPDRGVNYGYTF,TGTGCCAGCAGTCCAGACAGGGGTGTCAACTATGGCTACACCTTC
.,TRBJ1-5,.,TRBV7-2,CASSPLRLASNQPQHF,TGTGCCAGCAGCCCCCTTCGACTGGCTAGCAATCAGCCCCAGCATTTT
.,TRBJ2-1,.,TRBV2,CASSGTSNEQFF,TGTGCCAGCAGTGGGACATCTAATGAGCAGTTCTTC
few,TRBJ1-1,.,TRBV30,CAWSRGIANTEAFF,TGTGCCTGGAGTCGCGGGATCGCCAACACTGAAGCTTTCTTT
.,TRBJ1-6,.,TRBV5-8,CAGSFRDNWSYNSPLHF,TGTGCCGGCAGCTTTCGGGACAACTGGTCCTATAATTCACCCCTCCACTTT
.,TRBJ2-7,.,TRBV6-6,CASSYAGSYEQYF,TGTGCCAGCAGTTACGCCGGCTCCTACGAGCAGTACTTC
.,TRBJ2-1,TRBD2,TRBV4-3,CASSQKRETSGNEQFF,TGCGCCAGCAGCCAAAAAAGGGAGACTAGCGGCAATGAGCAGTTCTTC
.,TRBJ2-7,.,TRBV7-6,CASSAAGADEQYF,TGTGCCAGCAGCGCGGCAGGGGCTGACGAGCAGTACTTC
.,TRBJ1-1,TRBD1,TRBV11-2,CASSMGQWSTEAFF,TGTGCCAGCAGCATGGGACAGTGGAGCACTGAAGCTTTCTTT
.,TRBJ2-7,.,TRBV15,CATSRDVGSPGEQYF,TGTGCCACCAGCAGAGATGTTGGCTCCCCGGGCGAGCAGTACTTC
medium-sized,TRBJ1-1,.,TRBV9,CASTNRRGEAFF,TGTGCCAGCACCAACCGGAGGGGTGAGGCTTTCTTT
few,TRBJ1-1,.,TRBV29-1,CSVVWQNTEAFF,TGCAGCGTTGTTTGGCAGAACACTGAAGCTTTCTTT
few,TRBJ1-2,.,TRBV27,CASSSLLRDNRGTYGYTF,TGTGCCAGCAGTAGCCTTCTCCGGGACAACCGTGGTACCTATGGCTACACCTTC
.,TRBJ2-7,TRBD2,TRBV11-2,CASSPGGASSYEQYF,TGTGCCAGCAGCCCCGGGGGGGCAAGCTCCTACGAGCAGTACTTC
.,TRBJ2-7,.,TRBV15,CATSRIGSGFYEQYF,TGTGCCACCAGCAGGATCGGATCGGGGTTCTACGAGCAGTACTTC
once,TRBJ1-6,.,TRBV6-5,CASSPRTATEPLHF,TGTGCCAGCAGTCCCCGGACTGCGACCGAACCCCTCCACTTT